This TCR beta chain stems from a study of blood T cell repertoires in COVID-19. About the research overall: Acute and convalescent COVID-19 samples came from the United States, Italy and Spain. T cells, B-cell-depleted T cells, or PBMCs supplied cDNA or gDNA.

The CDR3 contains 14 residues. Trimming shortened V by 3 bases and J by 6 bases, and 13 bases separated the two germline ends. The germline CDR1 and CDR2 sequences are LNHDA and SQIVND (reference sequence). In the original processing: The authors estimated nucleated cell counts from reference gene primer amplification. Here immunoSEQ multiplex PCR was the method, and the copy in TCRdb shows in-frame clones only, minus some. From that table come the V and J calls and clone size; the DNA was used to work out D and trimming. Of 250,000 or so clones in the sample, roughly 81% were seen once. This clonotype was sampled from a man between 45 and 60 years old with acute or convalescent COVID-19. This sequence joins TRBV19 and TRBJ2-3; tentatively, D is TRBD1 (6 bases). Sample: peripheral blood. The CDR3 loop reads CASSIPRGIDTQYF. CDR3 nucleotide sequence: TGTGCCAGTAGTATTCCGAGGGGGATTGATACGCAGTATTTT. The full variable domain, with the rest looked up from reference TRBV19 and TRBJ2-3, is DGGITQSPKYLFRKEGQNVTLSCEQNLNHDAMYWYRQDPGQGLRLIYYSQIVNDFQKGDIAEGYSVSREKKESFPLTVTSAQKNPTAFYLCASSIPRGIDTQYFGPGTRLTVL.